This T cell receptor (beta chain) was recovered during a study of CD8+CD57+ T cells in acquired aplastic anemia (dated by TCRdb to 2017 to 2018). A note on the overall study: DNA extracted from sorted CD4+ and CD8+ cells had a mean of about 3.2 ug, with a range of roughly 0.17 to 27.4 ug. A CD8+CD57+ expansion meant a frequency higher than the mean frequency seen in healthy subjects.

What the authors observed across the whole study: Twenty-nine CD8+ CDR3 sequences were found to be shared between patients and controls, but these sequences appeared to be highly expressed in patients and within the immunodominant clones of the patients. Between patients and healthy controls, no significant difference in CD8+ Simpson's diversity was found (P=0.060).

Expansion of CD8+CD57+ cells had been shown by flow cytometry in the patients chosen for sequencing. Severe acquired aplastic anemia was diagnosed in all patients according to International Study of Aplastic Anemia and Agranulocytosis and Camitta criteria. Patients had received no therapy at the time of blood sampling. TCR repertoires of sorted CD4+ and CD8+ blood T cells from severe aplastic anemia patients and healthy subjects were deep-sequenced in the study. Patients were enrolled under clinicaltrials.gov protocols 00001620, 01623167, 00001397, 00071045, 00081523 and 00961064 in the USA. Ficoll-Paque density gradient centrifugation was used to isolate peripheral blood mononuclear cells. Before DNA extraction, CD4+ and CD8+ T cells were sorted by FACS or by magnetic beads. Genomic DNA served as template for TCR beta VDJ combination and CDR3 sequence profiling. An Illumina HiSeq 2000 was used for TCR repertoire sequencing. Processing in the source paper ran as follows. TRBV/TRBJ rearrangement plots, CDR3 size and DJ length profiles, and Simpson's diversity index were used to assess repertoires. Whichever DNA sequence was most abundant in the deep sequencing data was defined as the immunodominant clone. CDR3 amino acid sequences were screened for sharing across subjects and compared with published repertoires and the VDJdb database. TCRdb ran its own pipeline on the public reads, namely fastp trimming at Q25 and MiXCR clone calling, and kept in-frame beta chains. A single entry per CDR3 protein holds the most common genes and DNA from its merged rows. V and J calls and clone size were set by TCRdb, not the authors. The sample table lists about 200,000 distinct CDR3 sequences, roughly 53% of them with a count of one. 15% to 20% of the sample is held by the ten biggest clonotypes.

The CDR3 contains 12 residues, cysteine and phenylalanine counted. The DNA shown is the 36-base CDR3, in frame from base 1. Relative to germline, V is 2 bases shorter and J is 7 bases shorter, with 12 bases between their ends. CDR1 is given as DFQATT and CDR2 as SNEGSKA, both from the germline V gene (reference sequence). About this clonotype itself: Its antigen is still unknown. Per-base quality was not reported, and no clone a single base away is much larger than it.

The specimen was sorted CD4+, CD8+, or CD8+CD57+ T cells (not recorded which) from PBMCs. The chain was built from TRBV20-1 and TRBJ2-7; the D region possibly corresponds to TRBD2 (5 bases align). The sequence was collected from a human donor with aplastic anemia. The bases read TGCAGTGCTAGACCCCTAGCAGGTGAGCAGTACTTC. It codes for CSARPLAGEQYF.